This note documents a single T cell receptor beta chain sequence. The antigen remains undetermined. TCRbeta library construction was performed incorporating unique molecular identifiers. From the PCR reads, TCRdb called clonotypes with MiXCR, one entry per CDR3 protein. Of about 420,000 distinct CDR3 sequences in the sample, about 16% were seen once. This entry belongs to a study of T-cell reconstitution after alpha-beta-depleted transplantation in children. V lost 0 bases to trimming and J lost 9 bases; unmatched junction nucleotides: 8. CDR1 is MGHRA and CDR2 is YSYEKL in the germline V gene. This CDR3 is 16 amino acids long. General study points: Two months or so post-transplant, alpha-beta T cells reportedly derived from several hundred expanded graft clones. It was newly produced T cells that mostly accounted for T-cell counts and diversity one year after transplant. Recipient T cells and thymic progenitors that survived gave rise to the high TCRbeta diversity observed at day 60 in some patients.

The chain has TRBV4-1 and TRBJ2-1, with 10 bases lining up with TRBD2. Sample: PBMCs, mostly from graft donor cells, taken 360 days after TCRalphabeta/CD19-depleted stem cell transplant. The sequence was collected from a boy younger than two who had a stem cell transplant for Wiskott-Aldrich syndrome, so the T cells may come from the graft donor. The CDR3 loop reads CASSQEVKRGGGEQFF. The DNA of the CDR3 is TGCGCCAGCAGCCAAGAAGTCAAGCGGGGGGGCGGTGAGCAGTTCTTC.